This paragraph covers one TCR beta chain sequence. Antigen: not known. The authors sorted CD4+ and CD8+ T cells from PBMCs. The CDR3 runs 13 residues. V shed 7 bases and J shed 4 bases, with 10 bases lying between them. Germline lookup yields CDR1 SNHLY and CDR2 FYNNEI. The sample belongs to a study of CD8+ T cells in alopecia areata. Findings of the study overall: Among patients, TCR sharing was less clear than in mice, a difference possibly due in part to HLA diversity in the patient population.

Investigators isolated RNA and reverse transcribed it into cDNA to act as the sequencing template. The method was immunoSEQ multiplex PCR; TCRdb's version includes in-frame clones alone and lacks a portion of them. The data hold more than 150,000 clones, with around three fifths observed a single time. This chain joins TRBV2 and TRBJ1-4; the D gene is possibly TRBD1 (5 bases). The specimen comprised CD4+ T cells sorted from blood, sampled at week 0. The clonotype originates from a human donor with alopecia areata. CDR3 sequence reads: CASMRDGNEKLFF. DNA for the CDR3: TGTGCCAGCATGAGGGACGGTAATGAAAAACTGTTTTTT.